This T cell receptor (beta chain) was captured by sequencing in a study of T cells in Graves' hyperthyroidism and ophthalmopathy. Trimming removed 6 bases at V and 4 bases at J, with 11 bases between. CDR1 and CDR2 (germline): SGHTA, FQGTGA. CDR3 size: 13 residues. RNA transcripts served as the template for amplifying TCR beta CDR3 regions. The TCR CDR3 first-round RT-PCR relied on the HTBI primer set. One entry per CDR3 protein results from TCRdb running MiXCR on the multiplex PCR reads. The data show about 300,000 distinct CDR3 sequences, with approximately 19% seen just once and approximately 35% held by the top ten. Ophthalmopathy patients had moderate-to-severe active disease, CAS ≥3, NOSPECS ≥4, and disease duration under 3 months.

This TCR came from a man in his fifties with Graves' ophthalmopathy. Sequencing used blood. V and J are TRBV7-3 and TRBJ2-3, with D perhaps matching TRBD1 (6 bases). In nucleotides, the CDR3 is TGTGCCAGCAGTCAAGGGGGTGCAGATACGCAGTATTTT. It encodes CASSQGGADTQYF.